This T cell receptor (beta chain) was captured in a study of OX40 agonist ivuxolimab in advanced cancers. Study-level background: Hepatocellular carcinoma, melanoma, renal cell or head and neck cancer affected the dose-escalation patients.

This clone was detected only once. Assay: immunoSEQ multiplex PCR; the TCRdb copy retains only in-frame clones and omits some. Of approximately 90,000 clones listed, 91% are singletons. V was trimmed by 7 bases and J by 2 bases, leaving 14 bases between them. The germline CDR1 and CDR2 sequences are MNHNY and SVGAGI (reference sequence). The CDR3 runs 14 residues. Material: CD4+ or CD8+ T cells sorted from blood, obtained in a trial of the OX40 agonist ivuxolimab. This clonotype was sampled from an adult with an advanced solid tumor such as melanoma, head and neck, liver or kidney cancer. This chain joins TRBV6-6 and TRBJ2-5; D is perhaps TRBD1 (5 bases). The CDR3 DNA follows: TGTGCCAGCACCCTGGGCAGGGCACAAGAGACCCAGTACTTC. This encodes CASTLGRAQETQYF.